This T cell receptor (beta chain) was sequenced in a study of monozygotic twins with inflammatory bowel disease. Phlebotomy per donor yielded a single 2.5 ml blood sample. About this clonotype itself: The antigen remains undetermined.

Study results and caveats: The study found lower TCRbeta diversity (inverse Simpson) in IBD patients than in healthy co-twins.

Added by template switching were UMIs that each held a 6-nucleotide sample barcode. TCRdb reprocessed the 5' RACE reads; each CDR3 protein has one entry and no DNA is given. The table lists 90,000 to 110,000 distinct CDR3 sequences, with 9.5% to 15% in the top ten. The CDR3 runs to 16 residues. The chain employs TRBV12-3 or TRBV12-4 and TRBJ2-7; TCRdb designates TRBD2, a call that cannot be tested without DNA. The clonotype comes from a human donor with ulcerative colitis or Crohn's disease, or a healthy co-twin of an affected twin (not recorded which). Sequences were obtained from blood. Here the CDR3 reads CASSLELAGGPYEQYF.